The source of this T cell receptor beta chain is a study of T cell responses to AZD1222 COVID-19 vaccine. Study-level results: White British donors predominated, females outnumbered males, and clonal diversity was possibly underestimated. Repertoire collection took place solely once the T cell response had peaked. Increased Spike-specific TCR breadth and depth were observed after two AZD1222 doses.

Assay: immunoSEQ multiplex PCR; the TCRdb copy retains only in-frame clones and omits some. Counted here are 45,000 to 50,000 clones, around 91% occurring once; the ten biggest clones make up roughly 5.2%. This clone was detected a few times. Its target is not known. The CDR3 consists of 15 residues. The V end lost 5 bases, the J end lost 10 bases, and 21 bases lay between the germline ends. Germline-derived CDR1 and CDR2 are SGHAT and FQNNGV. This clonotype was sampled from an adult who received the AZD1222 COVID-19 vaccine. The sequenced sample was peripheral blood, obtained 28 days after the second AZD1222 dose. This chain connects TRBV11-2 to TRBJ2-1; the D call may be TRBD1 or TRBD2 (5 bases each). This CDR3 reads CASSHGTSDRGEQFF. The CDR3 DNA follows: TGTGCCAGCAGCCACGGGACGAGCGATCGAGGAGAGCAGTTCTTC.